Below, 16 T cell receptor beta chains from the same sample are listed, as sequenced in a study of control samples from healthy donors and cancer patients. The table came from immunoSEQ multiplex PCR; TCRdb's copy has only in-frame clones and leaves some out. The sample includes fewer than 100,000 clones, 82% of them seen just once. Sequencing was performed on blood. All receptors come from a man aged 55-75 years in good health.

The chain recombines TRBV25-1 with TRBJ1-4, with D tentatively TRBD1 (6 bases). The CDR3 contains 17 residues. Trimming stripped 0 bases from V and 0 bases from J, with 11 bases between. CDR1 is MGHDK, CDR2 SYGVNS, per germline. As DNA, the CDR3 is TGTGCCAGCAGTGAATATCAAGGGGGTTCAACTAATGAAAAACTGTTTTTT. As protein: CASSEYQGGSTNEKLFF.

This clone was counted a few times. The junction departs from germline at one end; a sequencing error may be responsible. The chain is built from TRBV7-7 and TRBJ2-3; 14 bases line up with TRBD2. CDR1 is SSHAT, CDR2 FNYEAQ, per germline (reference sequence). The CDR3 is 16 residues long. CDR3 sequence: CASSQGTSGRTDTQYF. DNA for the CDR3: TGTGCTAGCAGCCAGGGGACTAGCGGGAGAACAGATACGCAGTATTTT.

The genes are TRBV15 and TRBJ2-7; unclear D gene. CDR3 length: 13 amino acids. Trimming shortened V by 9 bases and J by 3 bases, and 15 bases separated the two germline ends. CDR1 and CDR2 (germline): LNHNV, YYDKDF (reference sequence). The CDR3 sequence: CATGRDFIYEQYF. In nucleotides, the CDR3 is TGTGCCACGGGCAGAGACTTTATCTACGAGCAGTACTTC.

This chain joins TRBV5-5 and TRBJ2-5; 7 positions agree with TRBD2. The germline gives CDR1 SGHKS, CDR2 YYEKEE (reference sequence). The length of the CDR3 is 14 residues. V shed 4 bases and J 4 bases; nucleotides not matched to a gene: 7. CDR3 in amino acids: CASSGIAGGETQYF. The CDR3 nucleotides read TGTGCCAGCAGCGGTATAGCGGGCGGAGAGACCCAGTACTTC.

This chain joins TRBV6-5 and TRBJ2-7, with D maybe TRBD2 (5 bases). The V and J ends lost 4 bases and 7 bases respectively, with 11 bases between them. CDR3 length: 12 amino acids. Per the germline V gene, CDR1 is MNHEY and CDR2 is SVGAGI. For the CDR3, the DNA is TGTGCCAGCAGTTCTAGCCTGAGAGAGCAGTACTTC. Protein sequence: CASSSSLREQYF.

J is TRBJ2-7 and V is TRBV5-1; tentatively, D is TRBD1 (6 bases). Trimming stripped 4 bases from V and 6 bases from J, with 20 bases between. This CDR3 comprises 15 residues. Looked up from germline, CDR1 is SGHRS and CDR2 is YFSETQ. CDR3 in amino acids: CASSPDASGAGEQYF. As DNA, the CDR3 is TGCGCCAGCAGCCCAGATGCATCAGGGGCCGGCGAGCAGTACTTC.

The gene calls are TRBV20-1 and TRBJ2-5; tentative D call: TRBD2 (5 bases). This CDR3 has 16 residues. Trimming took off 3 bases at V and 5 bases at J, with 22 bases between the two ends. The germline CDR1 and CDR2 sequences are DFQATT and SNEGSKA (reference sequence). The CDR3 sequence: CSASRPDYASAETQYF. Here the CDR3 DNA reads TGCAGTGCTAGTCGTCCTGACTACGCGTCGGCCGAGACCCAGTACTTC.

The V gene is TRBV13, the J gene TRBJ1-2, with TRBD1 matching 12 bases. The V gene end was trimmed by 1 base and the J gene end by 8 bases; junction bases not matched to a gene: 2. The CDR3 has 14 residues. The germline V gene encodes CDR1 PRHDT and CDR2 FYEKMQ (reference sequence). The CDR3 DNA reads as TGTGCCAGCAGCTTAGTGGGGACAGGGGGCGGCTACACCTTC. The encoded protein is CASSLVGTGGGYTF.

Written as DNA, the CDR3 is TGTGCCAGCAGCCCCCGGGAGACTACGGGGTACCTTAATGAAAAACTGTTTTTT. Amino acids: CASSPRETTGYLNEKLFF. V gene TRBV9 combines with J gene TRBJ1-4; no definite D call. The CDR3 runs 18 residues. From germline, CDR1 is SGDLS and CDR2 YYNGEE. Trimming pared 4 bases from V and 4 bases from J, leaving 23 bases between.

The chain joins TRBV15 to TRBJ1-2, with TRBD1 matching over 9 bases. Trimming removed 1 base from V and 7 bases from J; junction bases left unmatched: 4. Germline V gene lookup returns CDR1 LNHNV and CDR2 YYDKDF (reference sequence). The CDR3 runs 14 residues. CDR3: CATSRARDRAGYTF. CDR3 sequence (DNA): TGTGCCACCAGCAGAGCCCGGGACAGGGCTGGCTACACCTTC.

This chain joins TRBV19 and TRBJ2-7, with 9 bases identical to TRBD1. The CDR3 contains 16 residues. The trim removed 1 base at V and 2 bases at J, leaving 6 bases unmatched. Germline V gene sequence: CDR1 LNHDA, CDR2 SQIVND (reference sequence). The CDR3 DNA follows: TGTGCCAGTAGTATAGTAGGGGACAGGGTGACCTACGAGCAGTACTTC. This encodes CASSIVGDRVTYEQYF.

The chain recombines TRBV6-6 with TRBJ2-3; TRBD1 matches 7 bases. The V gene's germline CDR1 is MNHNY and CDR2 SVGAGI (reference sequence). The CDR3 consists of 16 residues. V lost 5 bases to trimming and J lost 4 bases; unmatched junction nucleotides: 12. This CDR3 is CASSTRGWVGPDTQYF. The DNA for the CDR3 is TGTGCCAGCAGTACCAGGGGGTGGGTGGGGCCAGATACGCAGTATTTT.

CDR3 nucleotide sequence: TGTGCCAGCAGTTACGACCGACAGGGTTATAATTCACCCCTCCACTTT. Translation: CASSYDRQGYNSPLHF. The gene calls are TRBV6-6 and TRBJ1-6, with TRBD1 matching 7 bases. The CDR3 has 16 residues. V was pared by 2 bases and J by 4 bases, with 5 bases of the junction left unmatched. The germline CDR1 and CDR2 sequences are MNHNY and SVGAGI (reference sequence).

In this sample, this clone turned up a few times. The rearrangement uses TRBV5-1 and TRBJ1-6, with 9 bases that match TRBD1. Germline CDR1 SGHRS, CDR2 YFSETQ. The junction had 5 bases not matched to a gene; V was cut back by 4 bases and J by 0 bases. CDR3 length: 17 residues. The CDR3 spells CASSGTGSSSYNSPLHF. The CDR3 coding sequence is TGCGCCAGCAGCGGGACAGGGTCCAGCTCCTATAATTCACCCCTCCACTTT. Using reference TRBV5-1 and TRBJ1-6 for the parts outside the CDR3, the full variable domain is KAGVTQTPRYLIKTRGQQVTLSCSPISGHRSVSWYQQTPGQGLQFLFEYFSETQRNKGNFPGRFSGRQFSNSRSEMNVSTLELGDSALYLCASSGTGSSSYNSPLHFGNGTRLTVT.

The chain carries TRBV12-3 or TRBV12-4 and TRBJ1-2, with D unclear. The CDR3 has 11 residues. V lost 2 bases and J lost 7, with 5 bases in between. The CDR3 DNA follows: TGTGCCAGCAGTTTATGGGCTGGCTACACCTTC. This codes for CASSLWAGYTF.

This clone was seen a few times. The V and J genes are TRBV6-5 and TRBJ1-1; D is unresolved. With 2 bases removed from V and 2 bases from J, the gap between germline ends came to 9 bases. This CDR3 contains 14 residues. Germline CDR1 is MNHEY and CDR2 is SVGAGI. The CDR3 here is CASSYTATNTEAFF. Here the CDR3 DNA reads TGTGCCAGCAGTTACACGGCCACAAACACTGAAGCTTTCTTT.